One and the same sample provided the 4 T cell receptor delta chains below, sequenced in a study of γδ T cells in repeated Plasmodium falciparum infection. Flow sorting of PBMC yielded separate Vgamma9/Vdelta2+ and Vdelta2-negative gammadelta T cell populations for bulk repertoire analysis. TCRdb made new clone calls on the multiplex PCR reads using CATT. The data hold over 90,000 delta-chain clones, with over 0.9% observed a single time. What was sequenced was gamma-delta T cells from blood. These TCRs come from a pool of human donors (malaria-infected and uninfected, not separated).

In its sample, this clone was seen a few times. A single base is all that separates this from a far larger clone, so a read error is likely. The sample carries other DNA sequences with the same CDR3. The J gene is TRDJ1, the V gene TRDV2; 9 positions agree with TRDD3. Because TCRdb records no J gene, it was assigned here through a match of the DNA to germline. CDR3 length: 18 amino acids. V shed 1 base and J 4 bases; nucleotides not matched to a gene: 15. Germline V gives CDR1 GEAIGNYY, CDR2 EKD. This chain's CDR3 is CACDTLLGDTRRGDKLIF. The DNA for the CDR3 is TGTGCCTGTGACACTTTACTAGGGGATACGCGACGTGGCGATAAACTCATCTTT.

In its sample, this clone was seen a few times. This DNA's translation and the protein TCRdb lists, from a much larger clone, do not match at residue 12, likely due to a read error; the protein shown is translated from the DNA. The rearrangement uses TRDV1 and TRDJ1; maybe TRDD2 (5 bases). No J gene was available from TCRdb, and it was assigned here by a germline match of the DNA. CDR3 size: 24 residues. Trimming stripped 4 bases from V and 1 base from J, with 40 bases between. In germline, CDR1 is TSWWSYY, CDR2 QGS. CDR3 sequence reads: CALGVLSLHGLPGQGRRSTDKLIF. DNA of the CDR3: TGTGCTCTTGGGGTCCTTTCCCTACACGGTCTTCCCGGCCAGGGACGACGATCCACCGATAAACTCATCTTT.

Turning to this clone: A read error likely explains why the TCRdb protein, taken from a much larger clone, differs from this DNA's translation at residue 3; the protein shown is translated from the DNA. The J gene is TRDJ1, the V gene TRDV1, with D possibly called TRDD1 or TRDD3 (5 bases each). TCRdb lists no J gene, so it was determined here by aligning the DNA to germline. Per germline, CDR1 TSWWSYY and CDR2 QGS. CDR3 length: 18 residues. The CDR3 DNA reads TGTGCTTTTGGGGAAATTGCTCAAGTCGTCCCCCACACCGATAAACTCATCTTT. Translated: CAFGEIAQVVPHTDKLIF.

Points on this clone: This DNA's translation differs at residue 7 from TCRdb's protein, which comes from a much larger clone; a read error is likely, and the protein shown is translated from the DNA. The chain employs TRDV1 and TRDJ1; D unresolved. TCRdb gives no J gene; it was assigned here by matching the DNA to germline. The germline V gene has CDR1 TSWWSYY and CDR2 QGS. The CDR3 extends over 16 amino acids. Trimming left V 2 bases short and J 1 base short, with 14 bases between. DNA of the CDR3: TGTGCTCTTGGGGAAAGGGGTCGGCTCCGCACCGATAAACTCATCTTT. This translates into CALGERGRLRTDKLIF.